These 19 T cell receptor beta chains were all obtained from the same sample, sequenced in a study of tumor-infiltrating lymphocytes in primary liver carcinoma. Making TCR beta cDNA involved approximately 520 ng total RNA and a constant-region primer. TCR beta libraries came from three nested multiplex PCR rounds using slightly modified ARM-PCR. The first two PCR rounds used TRBV1-TRBV30 forward primers with a C-beta reverse primer, about 10 cycles each. From the multiplex PCR reads, TCRdb called clonotypes with MiXCR, one entry per CDR3 protein. The data contain 110,000 or so distinct CDR3 sequences, around 84% of them singletons. Unsorted bulk tissue of roughly 18-32 mg yielded co-extracted RNA and DNA. Material: liver tumor tissue from sampling region 3. Described subset: tumor region T3, left-lateral pole. The source of these receptors is a middle-aged man with primary liver carcinoma and hepatitis B virus infection.

Of note for this clonotype: A junction end diverges from the germline sequence, so it may reflect a read error. V gene TRBV6-1 combines with J gene TRBJ2-3, with D perhaps matching TRBD2 (6 bases). The CDR3 is 15 amino acids. CDR1 MNHNS and CDR2 SASEGT come from the germline V gene. The CDR3 here is CASSFRGNGADTKYF. In DNA, the CDR3 is TGTGCCAGCAGTTTTCGGGGGAATGGAGCAGATACGAAGTATTTT.

A remark on this clonotype: One end of the junction varies from germline; a read error may be responsible. The chain carries TRBV5-4 and TRBJ1-2; D not certain. This CDR3 contains 15 residues. Germline V lookup: CDR1 SGHNT, CDR2 YYREEE (reference sequence). CDR3 DNA: TGTGCCAGCAGCTTGGCCGCGGTGTCGGACTATGGCTACATCTTC. Amino acid sequence: CASSLAAVSDYGYIF. The full variable domain, completed using reference TRBV5-4 and TRBJ1-2, is ETGVTQSPTHLIKTRGQQVTLRCSSQSGHNTVSWYQQALGQGPQFIFQYYREEENGRGNFPPRFSGLQFPNYSSELNVNALELDDSALYLCASSLAAVSDYGYIFGSGTRLTVV.

This clonotype was counted once. A read error may account for a junction end that differs from germline. CDR3 sequence reads: CASIQDSGGASYTGELFF. CDR3 bases: TGCGCCAGCATCCAAGACAGCGGGGGGGCGTCGTACACCGGGGAGCTGTTTTTT. V and J are TRBV4-1 and TRBJ2-2; the match to TRBD2 covers 10 bases. There are 18 residues in the CDR3. The V gene's germline CDR1 is MGHRA and CDR2 YSYEKL.

As for this clonotype: Compared with germline, one end of the junction differs, possibly owing to a read error. The chain combines TRBV12-3 or TRBV12-4 with TRBJ2-7; weak D call: TRBD2 (5 bases). The CDR3 contains 15 residues. DNA of the CDR3: TGTGCCAGCAGTTTAACCCTTAGCGCTACCTACGAGCAATACTTC. Translating it yields CASSLTLSATYEQYF.

As to this clonotype: A junction end diverges from the germline sequence, so it may reflect a read error. V usage is TRBV14 and J usage is TRBJ2-1; 8 bases are shared with TRBD2. There are 16 residues in the CDR3. Germline V lookup: CDR1 SGHDN, CDR2 FVKESK. The CDR3 region is CASSALAGCVNNEQFF. CDR3 nucleotide sequence: TGTGCCAGCAGTGCCTTAGCGGGATGCGTAAACAATGAGCAATTCTTC.

About this clonotype: A read error may account for a junction end that differs from germline. As DNA, the CDR3 is TGTGCCAACAGTTACCGGGGGCTGGGGACCGGGGAACTGTTTTTT. Its protein is CANSYRGLGTGELFF. The V gene is TRBV6-5, the J gene TRBJ2-2; D might be TRBD1 or TRBD2, each matching 6 bases. The CDR3 length is 15 residues. Per the germline V gene, CDR1 is MNHEY and CDR2 is SVGAGI.

Details on this clonotype: Lacking the conserved final phenylalanine or tryptophan, this CDR3 likely reflects a read error. The chain carries TRBV11-2 and TRBJ2-2, with a tentative D call TRBD1 (6 bases). The CDR3 loop spans 16 amino acids. Germline-derived CDR1 and CDR2 are SGHAT and FQNNGV. DNA of the CDR3: TGTGCCGGCAGCTTGCAGGGGTTTTCATGCGCCGGGGAGCTGTTTTCT. Amino acids: CAGSLQGFSCAGELFS.

With respect to this clonotype: Because the CDR3 is missing its conserved closing phenylalanine or tryptophan, this is likely a read error. Here the CDR3 DNA reads TGTGCCAGCAGCTTCGCGAAATCTGGCTACACCTCC. Translated, it gives CASSFAKSGYTS. The chain links TRBV5-6 to TRBJ1-2, with D uncertain. Germline CDR1 and CDR2: SGHDT and YYEEEE. V lost 2 bases and J 7 bases, leaving 9 bases between the germline ends. The CDR3 extends over 12 amino acids.

For this clonotype: Given the absence of the conserved phenylalanine or tryptophan at the CDR3 end, a read error is likely. The DNA is left out, because the CDR3 cannot be placed on it with certainty; the CDR3 is given as TCRdb lists it. The rearrangement uses TRBV6-1 and TRBJ2-1; no check of the table's D call, TRBD2, against the DNA was made. CDR1 MNHNS and CDR2 SASEGT come from the germline V gene. From its first to its last residue, the CDR3 has 15 amino acids. The CDR3 region is CASSEEAGGYNEHFS.

This clonotype was counted between two and nine times. Since the CDR3 does not end with the conserved phenylalanine or tryptophan, this likely comes from a read error. The V and J genes are TRBV12-3 or TRBV12-4 and TRBJ2-5; D may be TRBD1 (5 bases). There are 13 residues in the CDR3. The chain's CDR3 is CASSLVQGETQYL. DNA of the CDR3: TGTGCTAGCAGTTTGGTGCAGGGTGAGACCCAGTACTTG.

This clonotype appeared a few times. The junction departs from germline at one end; a sequencing error may be responsible. The V gene is TRBV12-3 or TRBV12-4, the J gene TRBJ2-7; D is possibly TRBD2 (7 bases). The CDR3 loop spans 13 amino acids. The CDR3, as DNA: TGTACCAGCAGTTTAGGGGGGGTCGGGGAGCAGTACTTC. Protein sequence: CTSSLGGVGEQYF.

Comment on this clonotype: Germline is not matched at one junction end, which may reflect a read error. This rearrangement joins TRBV4-3 to TRBJ2-1; tentatively, D is TRBD1 (5 bases). The CDR3 contains 18 residues. Germline V gene data show CDR1 as LGHNA and CDR2 as YSLEER. CDR3 region: CASSQDQGRVSPYNEQFF. The CDR3, as DNA: TGCGCCAGCAGCCAAGATCAGGGAAGAGTCAGCCCCTACAACGAGCAGTTCTTT.

Points on this clonotype: One end of the junction is discordant with germline, which a read error may explain. The rearrangement uses TRBV11-3 and TRBJ2-1; no clear D gene. The CDR3 spans 12 residues. Per germline, CDR1 SGHNT and CDR2 YENEEA. The DNA of the CDR3 is TGTGTCAGCAGCCTAAATGCTAATGAGCAGTTCTTC. The encoded protein is CVSSLNANEQFF.

With regard to this clonotype: Because the CDR3 is missing its conserved closing phenylalanine or tryptophan, this is likely a read error. The V call is TRBV12-3 or TRBV12-4, the J call TRBJ2-5; weak D call: TRBD1 (6 bases). This CDR3 spans 13 amino acids. Trimming took 6 bases from V and 9 from J, leaving 17 bases between them. The CDR3 region is CASSRSGTKAQYS. CDR3 bases: TGTGCCAGCAGCCGAAGTGGGACAAAGGCCCAGTACTCC.

Details on this clonotype: One end of the junction fails to match germline, which may point to a read error. The V gene is TRBV11-1, the J gene TRBJ1-5, with a tentative D call TRBD1 (6 bases). This CDR3 has 16 residues. In germline, CDR1 is SGHAT, CDR2 FQDESV (reference sequence). The CDR3 DNA sequence: TGTGCGATTAGCCTAAAAGGGGGACTGACGAATCAGCCCCAGGATTTT. Its protein product is CAISLKGGLTNQPQDF.

Turning to this clonotype: The germline gene is not matched at one end of the junction; a read error may be the cause. The gene calls are TRBV5-4 and TRBJ2-2, with 12 bases matching TRBD2. Per the germline V gene, CDR1 is SGHNT and CDR2 is YYREEE (reference sequence). The CDR3 has 19 amino acids. CDR3 nucleotide sequence: TGTGCTAGCAGTGATCCGGGACTAGCGGGTTTCGTGAACACTGAGGAGCTGTTTTTT. It encodes CASSDPGLAGFVNTEELFF.

In regard to this clonotype: Without the conserved terminal phenylalanine or tryptophan, this CDR3 likely stems from a read error. The limits of the CDR3 on the DNA are not certain, so only TCRdb's listed CDR3 is given. This sequence joins TRBV11-1 and TRBJ2-4; the D call of TRBD1 is as the table states it, not checked on the DNA. Per the germline V gene, CDR1 is SGHAT and CDR2 is FQDESV (reference sequence). Ends included, the CDR3 has 13 residues. CDR3 protein: CVSSRKQGDIEYL.

Comment on this clonotype: This likely comes from a read error, as the CDR3 has no conserved phenylalanine or tryptophan at its end. V gene TRBV29-1 combines with J gene TRBJ2-1; TRBD2 is a possible D gene (6 bases). The germline V gene has CDR1 SQVTM and CDR2 ANQGSEA. The length of the CDR3 is 16 residues. Trimming removed 3 bases from V and 1 base from J, with 16 bases in between. The CDR3 region has the DNA TGCAGCGTTGATTCACTTGCGGGGAATTCCTACAATGAGCAGTTCTAC. The encoded protein is CSVDSLAGNSYNEQFY.

About this clonotype: The final CDR3 position lacks the conserved phenylalanine or tryptophan, pointing to a likely read error. The chain combines TRBV6-1 with TRBJ1-5, with a tentative D call TRBD1 (6 bases). CDR1 and CDR2 (germline): MNHNS, SASEGT. CDR3 size: 16 residues. DNA of the CDR3: TGTGCCATCAGTGAACACACCGGGACATGGAATCAGACCCAGCATTCT. Translating it yields CAISEHTGTWNQTQHS.